This T cell receptor (beta chain) was sequenced in a study of neurological immune-mediated disorders. Study observations and caveats: Multiple sclerosis, the disease with the least TCR clonal expansion, fell below healthy controls, whereas HTLV-1-associated myelopathy showed the most. No expanded-clone CDR3 amino acid sequence recurred across subjects, suggesting private TCR-beta repertoires.

This clonotype was picked up many times. What it binds is unknown. Trimming removed 2 bases from V and 3 bases from J, with 11 bases in between. The CDR3 is 14 residues long. Looked up from germline, CDR1 is DFQATT and CDR2 is SNEGSKA (reference sequence). Every sequencing run drew on 15-18 subjects and yielded over 180 million TCR-beta sequences. TCRdb redid the calling of the 5' RACE reads with MiXCR, one entry per CDR3 protein. This sample has about 50,000 distinct CDR3 sequences; 10% occur once, and the top ten carry roughly 5.2%. The source of this sequence is a man in his 70s with HTLV-1-associated myelopathy (HAM/TSP). V usage is TRBV20-1 and J usage is TRBJ1-5, with D perhaps matching TRBD1 (5 bases). Sequenced: PBMCs. CDR3 nucleotide sequence: TGCAGTGCTAGACCCCGGGGCAACAATCAGCCCCAGCATTTT. Amino acid sequence: CSARPRGNNQPQHF.